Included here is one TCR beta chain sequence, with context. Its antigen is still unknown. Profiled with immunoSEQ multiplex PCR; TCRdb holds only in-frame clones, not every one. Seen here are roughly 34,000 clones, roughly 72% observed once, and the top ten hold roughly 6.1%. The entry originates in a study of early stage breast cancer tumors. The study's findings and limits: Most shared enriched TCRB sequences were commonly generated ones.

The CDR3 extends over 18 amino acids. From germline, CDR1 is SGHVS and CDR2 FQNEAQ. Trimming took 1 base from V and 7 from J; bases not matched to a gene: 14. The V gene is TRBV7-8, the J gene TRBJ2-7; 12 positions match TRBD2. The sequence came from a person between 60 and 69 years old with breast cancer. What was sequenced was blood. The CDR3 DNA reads TGTGCCAGCAGCTTAGGAGTTACTAGCGGGGGGCCGTCGGGGGAGCAGTACTTC. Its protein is CASSLGVTSGGPSGEQYF.